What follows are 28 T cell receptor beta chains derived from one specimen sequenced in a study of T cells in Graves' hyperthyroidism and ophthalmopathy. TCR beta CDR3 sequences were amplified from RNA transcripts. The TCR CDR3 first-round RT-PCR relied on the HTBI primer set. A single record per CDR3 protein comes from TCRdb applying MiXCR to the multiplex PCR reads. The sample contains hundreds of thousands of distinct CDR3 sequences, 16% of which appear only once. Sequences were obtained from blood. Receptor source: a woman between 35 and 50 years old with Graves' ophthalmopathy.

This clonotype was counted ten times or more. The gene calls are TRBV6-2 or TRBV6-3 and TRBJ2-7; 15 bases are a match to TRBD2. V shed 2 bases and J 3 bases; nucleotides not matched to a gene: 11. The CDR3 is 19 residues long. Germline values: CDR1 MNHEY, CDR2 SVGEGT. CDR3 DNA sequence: TGTGCCAGCAGTTACCGTGACTGGGGACTAGCGGGAGGAAGCTACGAGCAGTACTTC. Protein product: CASSYRDWGLAGGSYEQYF.

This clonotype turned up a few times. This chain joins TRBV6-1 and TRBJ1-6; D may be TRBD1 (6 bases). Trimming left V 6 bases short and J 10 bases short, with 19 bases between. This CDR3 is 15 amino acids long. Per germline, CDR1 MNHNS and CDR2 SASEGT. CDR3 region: CASRGDRTGRSPLHF. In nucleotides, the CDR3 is TGTGCCAGCAGAGGAGACAGGACGGGGAGATCACCCCTCCACTTT.

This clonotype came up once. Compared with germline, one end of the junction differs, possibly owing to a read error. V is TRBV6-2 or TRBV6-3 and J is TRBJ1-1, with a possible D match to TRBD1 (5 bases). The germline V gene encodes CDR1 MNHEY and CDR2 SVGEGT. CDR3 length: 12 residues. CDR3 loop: CASSYSGHFRVF. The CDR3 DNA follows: TGTGCCAGCAGTTACTCGGGGCACTTCAGGGTCTTT.

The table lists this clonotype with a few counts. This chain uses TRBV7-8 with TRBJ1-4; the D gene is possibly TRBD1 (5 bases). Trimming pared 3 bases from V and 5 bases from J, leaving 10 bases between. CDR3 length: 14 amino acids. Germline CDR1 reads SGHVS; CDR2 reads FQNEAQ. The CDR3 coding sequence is TGTGCCAGCAGCTTGGGACGAGGAAATGAAAAACTGTTTTTT. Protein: CASSLGRGNEKLFF. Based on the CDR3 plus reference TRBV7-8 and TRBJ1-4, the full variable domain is GAGVSQSPRYKVAKRGQDVALRCDPISGHVSLFWYQQALGQGPEFLTYFQNEAQLDKSGLPSDRFFAERPEGSVSTLKIQRTQQEDSAVYLCASSLGRGNEKLFFGSGTQLSVL.

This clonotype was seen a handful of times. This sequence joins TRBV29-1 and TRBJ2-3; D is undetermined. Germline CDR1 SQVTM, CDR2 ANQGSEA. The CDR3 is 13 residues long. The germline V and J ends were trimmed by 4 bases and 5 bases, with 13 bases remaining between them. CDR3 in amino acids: CSVVHSWGDTQYF. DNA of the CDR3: TGCAGCGTTGTGCACTCCTGGGGAGATACGCAGTATTTT.

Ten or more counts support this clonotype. In nucleotides, the CDR3 is TGTGCCAGCAGTCCCGGGACAGGGAAACTGAATACGCAGTATTTT. It specifies CASSPGTGKLNTQYF. V usage is TRBV6-1 and J usage is TRBJ2-3; TRBD1 matches at 9 bases. Per germline, CDR1 MNHNS and CDR2 SASEGT. This CDR3 has 15 amino acids. V lost 5 bases, J lost 7 bases, and 10 bases stayed unmatched.

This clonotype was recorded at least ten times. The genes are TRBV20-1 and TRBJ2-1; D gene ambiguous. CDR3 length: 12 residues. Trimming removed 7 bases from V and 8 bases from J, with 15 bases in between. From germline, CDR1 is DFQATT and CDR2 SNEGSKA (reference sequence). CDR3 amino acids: CSVKGGIDEQFF. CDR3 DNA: TGCAGTGTTAAAGGTGGGATCGATGAGCAGTTCTTC.

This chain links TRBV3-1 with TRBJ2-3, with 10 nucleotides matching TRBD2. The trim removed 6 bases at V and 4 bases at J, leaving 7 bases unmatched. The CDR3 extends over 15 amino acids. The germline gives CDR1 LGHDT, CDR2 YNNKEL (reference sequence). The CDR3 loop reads CASRLSGGAPDTQYF. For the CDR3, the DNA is TGTGCCAGCAGATTGAGCGGGGGGGCCCCAGATACGCAGTATTTT.

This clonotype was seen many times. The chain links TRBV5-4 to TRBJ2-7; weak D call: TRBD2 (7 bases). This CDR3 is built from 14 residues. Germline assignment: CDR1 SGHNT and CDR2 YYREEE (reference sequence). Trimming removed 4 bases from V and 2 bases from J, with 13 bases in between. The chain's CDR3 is CASSPRGGAYEQYF. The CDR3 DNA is TGTGCCAGCAGCCCGAGAGGGGGGGCCTACGAGCAGTACTTC.

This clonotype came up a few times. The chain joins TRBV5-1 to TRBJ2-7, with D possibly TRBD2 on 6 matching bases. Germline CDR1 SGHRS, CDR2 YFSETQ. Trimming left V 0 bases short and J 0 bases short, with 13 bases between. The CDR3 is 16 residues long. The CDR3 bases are TGCGCCAGCAGCTTGGCCCCGGGACTGAGCTCCTACGAGCAGTACTTC. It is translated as CASSLAPGLSSYEQYF.

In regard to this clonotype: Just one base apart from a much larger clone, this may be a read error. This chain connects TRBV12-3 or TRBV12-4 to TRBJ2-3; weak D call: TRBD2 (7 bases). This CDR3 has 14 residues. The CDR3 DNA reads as TGTGCCAACAGTTTAACGGGGGGCAGAGATACGCAGTATTTT. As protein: CANSLTGGRDTQYF.

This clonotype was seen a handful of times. In nucleotides, the CDR3 is TGTGCCAGCAGCTTCTTTACCGGCAAACCTAGCGGAGCCCAAGAGACCCAGTACTTC. Amino acid sequence: CASSFFTGKPSGAQETQYF. The rearrangement uses TRBV11-1 and TRBJ2-5; the match to TRBD2 covers 7 bases. V shed 3 bases and J 1 base; nucleotides not matched to a gene: 17. The CDR3 consists of 19 residues. From germline, CDR1 is SGHAT and CDR2 FQDESV (reference sequence).

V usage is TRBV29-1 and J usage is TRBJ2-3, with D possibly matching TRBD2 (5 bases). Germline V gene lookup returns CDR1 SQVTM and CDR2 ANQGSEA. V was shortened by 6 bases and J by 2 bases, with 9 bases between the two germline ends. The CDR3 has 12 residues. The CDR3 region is CSVRGLTDTQYF. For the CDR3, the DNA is TGCAGCGTGAGAGGGCTCACAGATACGCAGTATTTT.

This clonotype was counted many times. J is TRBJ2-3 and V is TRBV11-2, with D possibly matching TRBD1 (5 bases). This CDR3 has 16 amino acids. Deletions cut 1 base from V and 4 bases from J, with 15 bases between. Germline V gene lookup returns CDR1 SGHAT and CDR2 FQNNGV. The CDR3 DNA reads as TGTGCCAGCAGCTTAGGGGCAGGGTCGGTAGCAGATACGCAGTATTTT. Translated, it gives CASSLGAGSVADTQYF.

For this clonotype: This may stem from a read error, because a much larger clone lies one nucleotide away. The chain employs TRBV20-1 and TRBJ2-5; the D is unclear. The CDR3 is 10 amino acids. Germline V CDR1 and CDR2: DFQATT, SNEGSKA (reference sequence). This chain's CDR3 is CSASQGTQYF. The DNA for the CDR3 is TGCAGTGCTTCCCAAGGGACCCAGTACTTC.

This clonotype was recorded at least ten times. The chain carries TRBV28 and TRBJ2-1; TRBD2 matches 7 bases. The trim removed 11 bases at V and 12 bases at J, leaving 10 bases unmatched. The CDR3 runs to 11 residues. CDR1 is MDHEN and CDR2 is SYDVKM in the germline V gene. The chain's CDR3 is CASTLAELQFF. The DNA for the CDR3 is TGTGCCTCCACGCTAGCGGAATTGCAGTTCTTC.

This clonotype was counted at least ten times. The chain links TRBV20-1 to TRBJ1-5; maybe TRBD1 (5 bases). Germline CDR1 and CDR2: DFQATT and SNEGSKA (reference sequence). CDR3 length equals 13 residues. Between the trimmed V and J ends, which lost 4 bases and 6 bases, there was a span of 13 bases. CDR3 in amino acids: CSATPGGGQPQHF. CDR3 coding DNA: TGCAGTGCTACCCCGGGTGGGGGTCAGCCCCAGCATTTT.

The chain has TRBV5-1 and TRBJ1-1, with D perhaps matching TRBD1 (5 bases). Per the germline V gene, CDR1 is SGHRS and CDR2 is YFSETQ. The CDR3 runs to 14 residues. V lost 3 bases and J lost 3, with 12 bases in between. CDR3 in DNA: TGCGCCAGCAGCTGGGGCGGGGACCACACTGAAGCTTTCTTT. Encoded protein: CASSWGGDHTEAFF.

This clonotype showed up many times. CDR3 sequence (DNA): TGTGCCAGCAGGCCCCTAGCGGGAGAATACAATGAGCAGTTCTTC. As protein: CASRPLAGEYNEQFF. This chain links TRBV28 with TRBJ2-1; the match to TRBD2 covers 10 bases. J was trimmed by 4 bases and V by 6 bases; bases with no gene match: 6. Germline assignment: CDR1 MDHEN and CDR2 SYDVKM. The CDR3 covers 15 residues.

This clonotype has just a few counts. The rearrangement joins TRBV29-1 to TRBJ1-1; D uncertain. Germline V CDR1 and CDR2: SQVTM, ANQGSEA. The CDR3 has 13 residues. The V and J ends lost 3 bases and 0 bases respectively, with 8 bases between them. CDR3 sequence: CSVELTLNTEAFF. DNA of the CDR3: TGCAGCGTTGAGCTGACACTGAACACTGAAGCTTTCTTT.

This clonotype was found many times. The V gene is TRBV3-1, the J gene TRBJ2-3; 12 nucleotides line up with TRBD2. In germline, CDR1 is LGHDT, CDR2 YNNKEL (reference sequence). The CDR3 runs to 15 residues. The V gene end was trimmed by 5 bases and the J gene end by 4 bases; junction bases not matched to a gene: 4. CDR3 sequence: CASSTRTSGADTQYF. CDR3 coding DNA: TGTGCCAGCAGCACCCGGACTAGCGGGGCAGATACGCAGTATTTT.

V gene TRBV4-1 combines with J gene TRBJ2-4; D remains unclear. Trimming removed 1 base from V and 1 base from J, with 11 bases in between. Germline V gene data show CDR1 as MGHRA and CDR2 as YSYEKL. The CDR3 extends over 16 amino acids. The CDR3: CASSQGSDGAKNIQYF. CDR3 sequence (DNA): TGCGCCAGCAGCCAAGGCTCGGACGGCGCCAAAAACATTCAGTACTTC.

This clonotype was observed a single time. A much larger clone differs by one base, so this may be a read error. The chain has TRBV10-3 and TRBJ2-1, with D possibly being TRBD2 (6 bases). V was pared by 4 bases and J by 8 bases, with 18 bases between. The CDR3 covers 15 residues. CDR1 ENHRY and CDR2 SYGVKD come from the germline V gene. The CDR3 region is CAISGLAPLRDEQFF. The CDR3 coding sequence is TGTGCCATCAGTGGTCTAGCGCCCCTTCGGGATGAGCAGTTCTTC.

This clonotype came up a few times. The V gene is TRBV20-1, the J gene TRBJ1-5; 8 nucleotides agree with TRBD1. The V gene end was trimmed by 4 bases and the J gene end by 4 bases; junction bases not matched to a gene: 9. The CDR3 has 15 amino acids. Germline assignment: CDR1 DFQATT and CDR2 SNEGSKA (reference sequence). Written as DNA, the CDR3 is TGCAGTGCTAAGGACGCAGGACAGGGAAATCAGCCCCAGCATTTT. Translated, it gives CSAKDAGQGNQPQHF.

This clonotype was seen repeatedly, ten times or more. In DNA, the CDR3 is TGTGCCAGCAGCTTAGGAGTGGCTAGCGGGGGAACCACAGATACGCAGTATTTT. Protein: CASSLGVASGGTTDTQYF. The gene calls are TRBV7-8 and TRBJ2-3; TRBD2 aligns across 10 bases. CDR1 and CDR2 from the germline V gene are SGHVS and FQNEAQ. J gave up 2 bases and V 1 base, and 9 bases lay outside the gene matches. The CDR3 has 18 amino acids. Together with reference TRBV7-8 and TRBJ2-3, the CDR3 gives the full variable domain: GAGVSQSPRYKVAKRGQDVALRCDPISGHVSLFWYQQALGQGPEFLTYFQNEAQLDKSGLPSDRFFAERPEGSVSTLKIQRTQQEDSAVYLCASSLGVASGGTTDTQYFGPGTRLTVL.

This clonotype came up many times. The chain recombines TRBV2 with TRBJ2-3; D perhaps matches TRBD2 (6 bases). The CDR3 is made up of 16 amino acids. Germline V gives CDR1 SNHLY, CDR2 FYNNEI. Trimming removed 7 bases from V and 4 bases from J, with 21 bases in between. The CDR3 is CASIATGLGGADTQYF. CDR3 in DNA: TGTGCCAGCATCGCTACCGGACTCGGAGGGGCAGATACGCAGTATTTT.

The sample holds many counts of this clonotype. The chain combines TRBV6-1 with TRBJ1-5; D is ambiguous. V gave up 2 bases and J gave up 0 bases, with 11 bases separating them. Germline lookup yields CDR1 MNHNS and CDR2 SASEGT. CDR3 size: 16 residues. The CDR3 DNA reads TGTGCCAGCAGTGAAATTAGCAGCTATAGCAATCAGCCCCAGCATTTT. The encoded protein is CASSEISSYSNQPQHF.

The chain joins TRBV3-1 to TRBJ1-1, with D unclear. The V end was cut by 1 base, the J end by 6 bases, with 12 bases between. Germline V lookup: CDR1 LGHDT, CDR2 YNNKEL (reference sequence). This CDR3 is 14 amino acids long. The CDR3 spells CASSQGGVGAEAFF. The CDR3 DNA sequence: TGTGCCAGCAGCCAAGGCGGGGTGGGCGCTGAAGCTTTCTTT. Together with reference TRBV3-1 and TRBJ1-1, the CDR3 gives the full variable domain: DTAVSQTPKYLVTQMGNDKSIKCEQNLGHDTMYWYKQDSKKFLKIMFSYNNKELIINETVPNRFSPKSPDKAHLNLHINSLELGDSAVYFCASSQGGVGAEAFFGQGTRLTVV.